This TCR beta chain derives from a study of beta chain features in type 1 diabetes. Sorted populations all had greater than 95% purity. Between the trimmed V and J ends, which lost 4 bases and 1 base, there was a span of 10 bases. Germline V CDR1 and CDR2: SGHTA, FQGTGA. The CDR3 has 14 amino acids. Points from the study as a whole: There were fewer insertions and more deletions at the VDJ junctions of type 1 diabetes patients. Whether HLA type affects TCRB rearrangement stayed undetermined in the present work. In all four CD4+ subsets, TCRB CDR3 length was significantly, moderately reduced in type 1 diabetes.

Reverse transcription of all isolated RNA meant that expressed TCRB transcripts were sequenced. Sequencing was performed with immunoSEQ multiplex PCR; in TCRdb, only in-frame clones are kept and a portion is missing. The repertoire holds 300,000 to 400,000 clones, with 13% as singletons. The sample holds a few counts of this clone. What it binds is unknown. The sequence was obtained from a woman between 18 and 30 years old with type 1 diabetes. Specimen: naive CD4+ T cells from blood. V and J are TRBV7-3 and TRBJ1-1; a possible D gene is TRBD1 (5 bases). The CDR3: CASSSARENTEAFF. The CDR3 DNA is TGTGCCAGCAGCTCGGCCAGGGAGAACACTGAAGCTTTCTTT.